This T cell receptor (beta chain) is from a study of T-cell memory formation after mild COVID-19. About the study: The TCR clusters were mostly specific to one donor.

Each CDR3 protein gets one entry after TCRdb re-called the 5' RACE reads with MiXCR. The table shows some 350,000 distinct CDR3 sequences, with approximately 12% occurring only once. Study-wide points: Shrinking CD4+ clones were chiefly CM and EM; CD8+ ones were chiefly EMRA. Clones that contracted from day 15 to 85 had balanced CD4/CD8; later expanders were CD4+ biased. Some clones that responded were present in memory (sampled pre-infection), which suggests cross-reactive memory joined.

This clonotype was counted ten times or more. No antigen is known for it. The CDR3 runs to 15 residues. Germline V gene sequence: CDR1 DFQATT, CDR2 SNEGSKA (reference sequence). V shed 1 base and J 6 bases; nucleotides not matched to a gene: 8. The rearrangement links TRBV20-1 to TRBJ2-2; 7 positions match TRBD1. The sample consisted of PBMCs or a T cell subset sorted from them (not recorded which). The source is a man between 18 and 29 years old who had mild COVID-19 (a few samples of this study predate the infection). Cell type and time point are not known. For the CDR3, the DNA is TGCAGTGCTAGAGCGTCCTACACAGGGGCCGGGGAGCTGTTTTTT. Translation: CSARASYTGAGELFF.